A selection of T cell receptor beta chains follows, all from one sample in a study of T cell responses to AZD1222 COVID-19 vaccine. Measured with immunoSEQ multiplex PCR; TCRdb has only the in-frame clones, and not every one. There are some 150,000 clones in the sample; about nine tenths occur only once, and more than 12% lies in the top ten. Sequenced material: peripheral blood, taken on day 0 of AZD1222 vaccination. These receptors were collected from an adult in good health. Both conserved end residues are part of each CDR3. A D gene is named only where the DNA matches it firmly.

j_gene: TRBJ2-3; v_gene: TRBV6-5; d_gene: .; CDR3aa: CASAQGEADTQYF
j_gene: TRBJ1-3; v_gene: TRBV6-5; d_gene: .; CDR3aa: CASSYSGTLGNTIYF
j_gene: TRBJ2-5; v_gene: TRBV5-1; d_gene: .; CDR3aa: CASSFTGIQETQYF
j_gene: TRBJ1-5; v_gene: TRBV9; d_gene: TRBD1; CDR3aa: CASSVPTGTGGPQPQHF
j_gene: TRBJ1-5; v_gene: TRBV30; d_gene: .; CDR3aa: CAWSEDRFSNQPQHF
j_gene: TRBJ1-1; v_gene: TRBV11-2; d_gene: TRBD1; CDR3aa: CASSASRDSVTEAFF
j_gene: TRBJ2-7; v_gene: TRBV15; d_gene: .; CDR3aa: CATGRGSEQYF
j_gene: TRBJ2-1; v_gene: TRBV28; d_gene: .; CDR3aa: CASSFTSLGSYNEQFF
j_gene: TRBJ2-3; v_gene: TRBV18; d_gene: TRBD2; CDR3aa: CASSSSGATDTQYF
j_gene: TRBJ1-1; v_gene: TRBV19; d_gene: TRBD1; CDR3aa: CASSIGRGRGTEAFF
j_gene: TRBJ1-1; v_gene: TRBV18; d_gene: .; CDR3aa: CASSPGANTEAFF
j_gene: TRBJ1-2; v_gene: TRBV3-1/TRBV3-2; d_gene: .; CDR3aa: CASSQQGGGYYGYTF
j_gene: TRBJ1-5; v_gene: TRBV6-4; d_gene: TRBD1; CDR3aa: CAKRTGVNQPQHF
j_gene: TRBJ1-2; v_gene: TRBV9; d_gene: .; CDR3aa: CASSVGTGPNYGYTF
j_gene: TRBJ2-2; v_gene: TRBV11-3; d_gene: .; CDR3aa: CASRGTNTGELFF
j_gene: TRBJ1-2; v_gene: TRBV7-8; d_gene: .; CDR3aa: CASSLGGGRANYGYTF
j_gene: TRBJ2-5; v_gene: TRBV7-2; d_gene: .; CDR3aa: CASSFGLPPETQYF
j_gene: TRBJ2-2; v_gene: TRBV11-3; d_gene: TRBD1; CDR3aa: CASSLEQGGTGELFF
j_gene: TRBJ1-2; v_gene: TRBV12-1; d_gene: .; CDR3aa: CASSQGPNYGYTF
j_gene: TRBJ2-7; v_gene: TRBV7-2; d_gene: TRBD1; CDR3aa: CASSRDSSYEQYF
j_gene: TRBJ1-5; v_gene: TRBV28; d_gene: .; CDR3aa: CASSTQGSNQPQHF
j_gene: TRBJ2-5; v_gene: TRBV11-1; d_gene: .; CDR3aa: CASSLGLGETQYF
j_gene: TRBJ1-2; v_gene: TRBV28; d_gene: .; CDR3aa: CASTAMSGRDGYTF
j_gene: TRBJ1-2; v_gene: TRBV5-1; d_gene: .; CDR3aa: CASSLVRGGTYYGYTF
j_gene: TRBJ1-1; v_gene: TRBV2; d_gene: .; CDR3aa: CASSVGVRGPRGTEAFF
j_gene: TRBJ2-1; v_gene: TRBV11-1; d_gene: TRBD1; CDR3aa: CASSPRTGNYNEQFF
j_gene: TRBJ2-5; v_gene: TRBV18; d_gene: .; CDR3aa: CASSLTRGDKTQYF
j_gene: TRBJ2-7; v_gene: TRBV12-3/TRBV12-4; d_gene: .; CDR3aa: CASSLEGWQYF
j_gene: TRBJ2-1; v_gene: TRBV6-2/TRBV6-3; d_gene: .; CDR3aa: CASSYWARGNYNEQFF
j_gene: TRBJ1-1; v_gene: TRBV19; d_gene: .; CDR3aa: CASRRGDTDPEAFF
j_gene: TRBJ2-3; v_gene: TRBV5-1; d_gene: .; CDR3aa: CASSRVGGQTDTQYF
j_gene: TRBJ2-2; v_gene: TRBV18; d_gene: TRBD1; CDR3aa: CASSEQDRGNTGELFF
j_gene: TRBJ1-1; v_gene: TRBV12-3/TRBV12-4; d_gene: .; CDR3aa: CASSRDTEAFF
j_gene: TRBJ1-5; v_gene: TRBV2; d_gene: .; CDR3aa: CASSELRGDQPQHF
j_gene: TRBJ1-6; v_gene: TRBV28; d_gene: .; CDR3aa: CARSSYNSPLHF
j_gene: TRBJ2-3; v_gene: TRBV10-3; d_gene: .; CDR3aa: CAISESTGTTDTQYF
j_gene: TRBJ2-7; v_gene: TRBV7-8; d_gene: .; CDR3aa: CASSLGWFSAVSYEQYF
j_gene: TRBJ1-1; v_gene: TRBV3-1/TRBV3-2; d_gene: .; CDR3aa: CASSPLSGQWDGVNTEAFF